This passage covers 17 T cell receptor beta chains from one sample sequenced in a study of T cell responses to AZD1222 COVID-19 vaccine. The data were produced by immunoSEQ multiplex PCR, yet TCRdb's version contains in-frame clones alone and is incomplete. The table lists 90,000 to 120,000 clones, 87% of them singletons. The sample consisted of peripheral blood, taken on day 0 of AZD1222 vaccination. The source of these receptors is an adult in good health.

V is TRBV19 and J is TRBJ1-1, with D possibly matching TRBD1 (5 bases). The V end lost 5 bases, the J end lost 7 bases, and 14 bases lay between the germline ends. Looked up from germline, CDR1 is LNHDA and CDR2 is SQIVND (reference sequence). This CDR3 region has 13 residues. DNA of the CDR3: TGTGCCAGTAGTCCCCGAGGGAGGGGTGAAGCTTTCTTT. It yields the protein CASSPRGRGEAFF.

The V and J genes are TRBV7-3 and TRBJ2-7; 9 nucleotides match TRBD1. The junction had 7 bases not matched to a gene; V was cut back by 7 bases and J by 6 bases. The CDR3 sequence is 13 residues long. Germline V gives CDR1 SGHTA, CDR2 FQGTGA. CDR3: CASTDKTGGEQYF. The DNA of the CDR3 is TGTGCCAGCACCGACAAGACAGGGGGCGAGCAGTACTTC.

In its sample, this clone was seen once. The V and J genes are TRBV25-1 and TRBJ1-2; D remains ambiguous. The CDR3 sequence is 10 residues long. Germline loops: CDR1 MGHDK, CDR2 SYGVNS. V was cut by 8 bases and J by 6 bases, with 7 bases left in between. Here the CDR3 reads CASGSDGYTF. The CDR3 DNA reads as TGTGCCAGCGGGAGCGATGGCTACACCTTC.

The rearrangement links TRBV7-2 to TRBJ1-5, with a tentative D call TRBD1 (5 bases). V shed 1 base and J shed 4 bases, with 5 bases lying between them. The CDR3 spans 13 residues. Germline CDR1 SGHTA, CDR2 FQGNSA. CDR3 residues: CASSLDRNQPQHF. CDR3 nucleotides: TGTGCCAGCAGCTTAGACAGGAATCAGCCCCAGCATTTT.

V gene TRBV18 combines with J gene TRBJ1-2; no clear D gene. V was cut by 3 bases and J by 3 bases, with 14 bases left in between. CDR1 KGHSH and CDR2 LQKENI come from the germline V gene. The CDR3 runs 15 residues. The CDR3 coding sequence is TGTGCCAGCTCACCTGTCCCAGCCCGGGACTATGGCTACACCTTC. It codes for CASSPVPARDYGYTF.

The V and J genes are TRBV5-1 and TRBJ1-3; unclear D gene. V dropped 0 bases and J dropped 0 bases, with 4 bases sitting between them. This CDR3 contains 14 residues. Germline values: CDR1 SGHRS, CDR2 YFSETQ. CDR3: CASSLALSGNTIYF. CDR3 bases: TGCGCCAGCAGCTTGGCACTCTCTGGAAACACCATATATTTT.

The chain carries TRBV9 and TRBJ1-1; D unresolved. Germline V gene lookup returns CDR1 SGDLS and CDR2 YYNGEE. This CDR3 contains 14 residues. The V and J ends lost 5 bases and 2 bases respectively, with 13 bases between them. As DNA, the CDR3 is TGTGCCAGCAGTGGAGTGGGCGGAAACACTGAAGCTTTCTTT. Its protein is CASSGVGGNTEAFF.

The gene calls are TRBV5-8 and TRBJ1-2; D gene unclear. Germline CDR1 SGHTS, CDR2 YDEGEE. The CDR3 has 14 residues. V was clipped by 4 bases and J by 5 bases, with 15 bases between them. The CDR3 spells CASSLRIKSYGYTF. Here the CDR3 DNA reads TGTGCCAGCAGCCTTCGTATCAAATCTTATGGCTACACCTTC. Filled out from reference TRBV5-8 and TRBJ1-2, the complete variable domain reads EAGVTQSPTHLIKTRGQQATLRCSPISGHTSVYWYQQALGLGLQFLLWYDEGEERNRGNFPPRFSGRQFPNYSSELNVNALELEDSALYLCASSLRIKSYGYTFGSGTRLTVV.

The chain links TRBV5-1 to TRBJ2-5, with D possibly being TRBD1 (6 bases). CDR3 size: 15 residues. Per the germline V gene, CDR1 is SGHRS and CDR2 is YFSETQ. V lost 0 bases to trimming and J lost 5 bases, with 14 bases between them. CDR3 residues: CASSLARTQGETQYF. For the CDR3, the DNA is TGCGCCAGCAGCTTGGCCCGGACTCAGGGGGAGACCCAGTACTTC.

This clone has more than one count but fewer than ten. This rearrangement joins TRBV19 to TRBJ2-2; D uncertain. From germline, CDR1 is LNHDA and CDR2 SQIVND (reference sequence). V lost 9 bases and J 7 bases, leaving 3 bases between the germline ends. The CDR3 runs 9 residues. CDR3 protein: CARDGELFF. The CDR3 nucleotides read TGTGCCAGAGACGGGGAGCTGTTTTTT.

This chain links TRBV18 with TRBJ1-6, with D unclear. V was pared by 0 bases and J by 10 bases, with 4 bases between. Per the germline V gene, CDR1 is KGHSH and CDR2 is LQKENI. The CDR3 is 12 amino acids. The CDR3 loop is CASSPPGSPLHF. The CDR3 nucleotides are TGTGCCAGCTCACCACCAGGCTCACCCCTCCACTTT.

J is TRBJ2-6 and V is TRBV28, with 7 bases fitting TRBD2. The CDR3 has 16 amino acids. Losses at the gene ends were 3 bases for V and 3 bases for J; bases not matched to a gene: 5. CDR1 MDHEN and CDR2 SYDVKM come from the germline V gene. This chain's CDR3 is CASSFHRGDGANVLTF. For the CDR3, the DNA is TGTGCCAGCAGTTTCCACCGGGGGGATGGGGCCAACGTCCTGACTTTC.

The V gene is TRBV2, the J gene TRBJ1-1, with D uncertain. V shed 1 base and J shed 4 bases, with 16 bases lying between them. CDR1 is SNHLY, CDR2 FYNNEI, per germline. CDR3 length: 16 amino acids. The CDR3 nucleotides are TGTGCCAGCAGTGAAGGCCTTCGCCTGGGGAGCACTGAAGCTTTCTTT. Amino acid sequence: CASSEGLRLGSTEAFF. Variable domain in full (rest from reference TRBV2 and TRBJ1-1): EPEVTQTPSHQVTQMGQEVILRCVPISNHLYFYWYRQILGQKVEFLVSFYNNEISEKSEIFDDQFSVERPDGSNFTLKIRSTKLEDSAMYFCASSEGLRLGSTEAFFGQGTRLTVV.

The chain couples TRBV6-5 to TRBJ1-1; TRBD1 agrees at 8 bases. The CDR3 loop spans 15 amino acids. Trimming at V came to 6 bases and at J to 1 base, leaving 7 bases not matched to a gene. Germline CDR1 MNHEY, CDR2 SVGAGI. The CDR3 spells CASRNADRANTEAFF. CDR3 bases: TGTGCCAGCAGAAACGCGGACAGGGCGAACACTGAAGCTTTCTTT.

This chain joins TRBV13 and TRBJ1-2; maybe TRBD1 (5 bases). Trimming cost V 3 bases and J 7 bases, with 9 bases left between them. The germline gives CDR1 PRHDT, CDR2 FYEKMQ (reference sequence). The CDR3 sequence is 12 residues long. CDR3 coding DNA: TGTGCCAGCAGCTTCAGGGACGCTGGCTACACCTTC. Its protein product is CASSFRDAGYTF.

CDR3 sequence (DNA): TGTGCCAGCAGCGCCGGAGGGCAGTTCAATCAGCCCCAGCATTTT. Its translation: CASSAGGQFNQPQHF. J is TRBJ1-5 and V is TRBV27; no clear D. The CDR3 is made up of 15 amino acids. The germline V and J ends were trimmed by 6 bases and 3 bases, with 15 bases remaining between them. The germline V gene encodes CDR1 MNHEY and CDR2 SMNVEV (reference sequence).

The CDR3 loop is CASSLTGGRYEQYF. CDR3 in DNA: TGTGCCAGCAGCCTGACAGGGGGCAGATACGAGCAGTACTTC. This chain uses TRBV11-3 with TRBJ2-7, with TRBD1 matching over 10 bases. The CDR3 spans 14 residues. V dropped 5 bases and J dropped 4; count of bases not matched to a gene: 5. The germline V gene encodes CDR1 SGHNT and CDR2 YENEEA.